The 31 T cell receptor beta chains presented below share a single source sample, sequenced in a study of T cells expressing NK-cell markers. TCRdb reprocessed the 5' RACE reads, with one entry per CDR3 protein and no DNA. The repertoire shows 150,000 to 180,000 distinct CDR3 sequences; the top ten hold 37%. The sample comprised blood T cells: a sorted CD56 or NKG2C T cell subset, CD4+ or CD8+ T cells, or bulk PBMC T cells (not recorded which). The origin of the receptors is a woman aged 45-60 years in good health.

The CDR3 region is CASYDRDVSTDTQYF. V and J are TRBV5-1 and TRBJ2-3; checking the TCRdb D call of TRBD1 is not possible without DNA. CDR1 and CDR2 from the germline V gene are SGHRS and YFSETQ. The CDR3 consists of 15 residues.

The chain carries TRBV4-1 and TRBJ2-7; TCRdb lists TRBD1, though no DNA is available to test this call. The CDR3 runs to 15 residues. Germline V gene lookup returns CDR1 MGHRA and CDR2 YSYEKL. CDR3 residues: CASSQEGDTFYEQYF.

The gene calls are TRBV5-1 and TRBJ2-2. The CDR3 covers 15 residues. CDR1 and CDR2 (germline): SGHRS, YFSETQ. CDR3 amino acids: CASSLAGPGTGELFF. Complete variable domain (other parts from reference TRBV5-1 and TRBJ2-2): KAGVTQTPRYLIKTRGQQVTLSCSPISGHRSVSWYQQTPGQGLQFLFEYFSETQRNKGNFPGRFSGRQFSNSRSEMNVSTLELGDSALYLCASSLAGPGTGELFFGEGSRLTVL.

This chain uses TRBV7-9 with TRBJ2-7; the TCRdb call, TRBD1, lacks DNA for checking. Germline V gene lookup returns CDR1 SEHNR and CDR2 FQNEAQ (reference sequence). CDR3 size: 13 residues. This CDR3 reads CASSLASGHEQYF.

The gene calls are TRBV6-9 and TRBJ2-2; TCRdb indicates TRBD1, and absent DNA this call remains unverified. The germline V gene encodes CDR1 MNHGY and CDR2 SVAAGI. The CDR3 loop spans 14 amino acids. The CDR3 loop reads CASSYRGGTGELFF.

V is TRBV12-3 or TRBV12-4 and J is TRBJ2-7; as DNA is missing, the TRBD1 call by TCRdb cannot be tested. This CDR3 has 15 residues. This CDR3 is CASSHPMTGGNEQYF.

CDR3 sequence reads: CATLGRAGEQFF. This sequence joins TRBV4-1 and TRBJ2-1; TCRdb's assignment of TRBD2 cannot be checked, as there is no DNA. The CDR3 has 12 amino acids. Germline V gene sequence: CDR1 MGHRA, CDR2 YSYEKL.

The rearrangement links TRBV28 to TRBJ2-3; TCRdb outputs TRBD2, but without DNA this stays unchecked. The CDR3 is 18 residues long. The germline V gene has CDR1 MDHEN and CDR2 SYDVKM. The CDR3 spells CASSAGLAGGPITDTQYF.

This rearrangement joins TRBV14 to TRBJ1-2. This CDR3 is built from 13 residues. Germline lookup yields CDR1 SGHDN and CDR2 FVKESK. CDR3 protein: CASSQHEIYGYTF.

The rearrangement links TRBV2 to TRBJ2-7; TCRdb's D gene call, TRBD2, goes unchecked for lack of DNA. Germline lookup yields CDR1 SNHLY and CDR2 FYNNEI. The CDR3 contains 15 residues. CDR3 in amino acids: CASSDGLADYYEQYF.

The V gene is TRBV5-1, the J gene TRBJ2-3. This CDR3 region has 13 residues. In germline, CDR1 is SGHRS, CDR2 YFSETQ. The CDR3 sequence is CASSATDTDTQYF.

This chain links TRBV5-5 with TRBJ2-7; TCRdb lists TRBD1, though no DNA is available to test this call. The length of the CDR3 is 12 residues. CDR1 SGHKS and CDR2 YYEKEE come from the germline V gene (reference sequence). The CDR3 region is CASSRDSVQQYF.

The CDR3 here is CASSLTGGSEDTQYF. This chain links TRBV11-1 with TRBJ2-3; there is no DNA to check the TCRdb D call of TRBD2. Germline assignment: CDR1 SGHAT and CDR2 FQDESV (reference sequence). This CDR3 has 15 amino acids.

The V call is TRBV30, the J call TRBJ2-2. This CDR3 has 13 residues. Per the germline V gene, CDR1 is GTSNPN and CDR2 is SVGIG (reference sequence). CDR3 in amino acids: CAWSVTHTGELFF. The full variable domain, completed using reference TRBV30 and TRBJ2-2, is SQTIHQWPATLVQPVGSPLSLECTVEGTSNPNLYWYRQAAGRGLQLLFYSVGIGQISSEVPQNLSASRPQDRQFILSSKKLLLSDSGFYLCAWSVTHTGELFFGEGSRLTVL.

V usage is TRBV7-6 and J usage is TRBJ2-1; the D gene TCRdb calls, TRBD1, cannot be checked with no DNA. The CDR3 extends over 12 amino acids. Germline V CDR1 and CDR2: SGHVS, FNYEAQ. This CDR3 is CASSSDRNEQFF.

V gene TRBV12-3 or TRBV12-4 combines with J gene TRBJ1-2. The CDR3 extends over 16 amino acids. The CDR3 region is CASSLIALGPAGGYTF.

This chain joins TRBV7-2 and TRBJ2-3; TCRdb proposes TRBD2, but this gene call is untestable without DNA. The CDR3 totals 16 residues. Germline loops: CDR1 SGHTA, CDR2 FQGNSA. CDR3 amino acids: CASSSFAGDFTDTQYF.

The CDR3 sequence is CASSGADNQPQHF. This sequence joins TRBV6-5 and TRBJ1-5; the D call from TCRdb, TRBD1, cannot be confirmed without DNA. The germline V gene encodes CDR1 MNHEY and CDR2 SVGAGI. This CDR3 spans 13 amino acids.

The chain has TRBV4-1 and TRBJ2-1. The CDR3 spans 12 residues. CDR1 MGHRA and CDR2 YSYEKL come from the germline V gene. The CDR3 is CASSQDARRCSF.

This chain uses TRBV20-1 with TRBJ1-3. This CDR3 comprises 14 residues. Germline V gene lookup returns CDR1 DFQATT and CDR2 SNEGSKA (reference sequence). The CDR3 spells CSARDYRAGNTIYF.

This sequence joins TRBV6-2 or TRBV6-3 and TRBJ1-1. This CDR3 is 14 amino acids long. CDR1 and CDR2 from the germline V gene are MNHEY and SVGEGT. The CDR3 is CASIGRVQNTEAFF.

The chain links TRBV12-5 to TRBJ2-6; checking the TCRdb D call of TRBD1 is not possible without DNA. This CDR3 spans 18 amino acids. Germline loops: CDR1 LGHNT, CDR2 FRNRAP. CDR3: CASGAQASGLSGANVLTF.

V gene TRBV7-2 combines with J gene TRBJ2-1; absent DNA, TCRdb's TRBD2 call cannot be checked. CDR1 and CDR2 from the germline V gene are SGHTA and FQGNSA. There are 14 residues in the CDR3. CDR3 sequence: CASSLWGLIYEQFF.

CDR3 sequence reads: CASSYLAGVGSEQFF. V and J are TRBV6-5 and TRBJ2-1; with no DNA, the TCRdb D assignment of TRBD2 cannot be verified. This CDR3 spans 15 amino acids. Germline V CDR1 and CDR2: MNHEY, SVGAGI.

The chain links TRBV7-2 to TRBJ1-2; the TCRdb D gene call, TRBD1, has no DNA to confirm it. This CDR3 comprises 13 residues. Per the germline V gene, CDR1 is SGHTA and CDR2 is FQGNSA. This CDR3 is CASSSPPRGGYTF. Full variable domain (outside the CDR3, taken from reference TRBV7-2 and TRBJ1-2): GAGVSQSPSNKVTEKGKDVELRCDPISGHTALYWYRQSLGQGLEFLIYFQGNSAPDKSGLPSDRFSAERTGGSVSTLTIQRTQQEDSAVYLCASSSPPRGGYTFGSGTRLTVV.

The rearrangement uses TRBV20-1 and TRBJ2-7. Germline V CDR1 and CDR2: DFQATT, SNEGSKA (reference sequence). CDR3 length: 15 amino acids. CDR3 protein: CSAREVEKSSYEQYF.

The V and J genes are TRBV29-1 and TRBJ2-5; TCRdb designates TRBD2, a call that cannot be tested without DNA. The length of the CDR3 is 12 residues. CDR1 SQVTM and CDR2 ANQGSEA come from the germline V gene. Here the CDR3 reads CSVIGGDESQYF.

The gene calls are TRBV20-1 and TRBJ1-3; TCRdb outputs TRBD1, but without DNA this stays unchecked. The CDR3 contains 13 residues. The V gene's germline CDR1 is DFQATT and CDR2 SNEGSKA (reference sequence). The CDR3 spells CSARAGSGNTIYF.

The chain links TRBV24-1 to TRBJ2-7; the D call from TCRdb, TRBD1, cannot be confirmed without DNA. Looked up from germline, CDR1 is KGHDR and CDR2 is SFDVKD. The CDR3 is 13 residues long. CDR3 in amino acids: CATSDALSYEQYF.

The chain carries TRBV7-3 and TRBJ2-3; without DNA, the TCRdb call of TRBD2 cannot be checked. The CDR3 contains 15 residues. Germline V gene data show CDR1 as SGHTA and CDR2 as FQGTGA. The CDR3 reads CASSVLAGGTDTQYF.

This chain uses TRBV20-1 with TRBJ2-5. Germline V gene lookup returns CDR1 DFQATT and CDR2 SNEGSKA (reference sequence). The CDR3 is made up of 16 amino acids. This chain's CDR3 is CSARDLGRSRQETQYF.